This T cell receptor beta chain is drawn from a study of blood T cell repertoires in COVID-19. Study-level information: Donors in the United States, Italy and Spain gave samples during acute or convalescent COVID-19. Sources were T cells, B-cell-depleted T cells, or PBMCs; the material itself was cDNA or gDNA.

Trimming removed 0 bases from V and 5 bases from J, with 6 bases in between. The CDR3 totals 12 residues. The germline CDR1 and CDR2 sequences are GTSNPN and SVGIG (reference sequence). The table came from immunoSEQ multiplex PCR; TCRdb's copy has only in-frame clones and leaves some out. This table holds 150,000 to 200,000 clones, approximately 82% found once. Sequenced input: peripheral blood. This receptor was obtained from a man aged 65 to 79 who had recovered from COVID-19. This chain links TRBV30 with TRBJ2-3, with D unclear. The CDR3, as DNA: TGTGCCTGGAGTGTGCGGAGAGATACGCAGTATTTT. This sequence encodes CAWSVRRDTQYF.